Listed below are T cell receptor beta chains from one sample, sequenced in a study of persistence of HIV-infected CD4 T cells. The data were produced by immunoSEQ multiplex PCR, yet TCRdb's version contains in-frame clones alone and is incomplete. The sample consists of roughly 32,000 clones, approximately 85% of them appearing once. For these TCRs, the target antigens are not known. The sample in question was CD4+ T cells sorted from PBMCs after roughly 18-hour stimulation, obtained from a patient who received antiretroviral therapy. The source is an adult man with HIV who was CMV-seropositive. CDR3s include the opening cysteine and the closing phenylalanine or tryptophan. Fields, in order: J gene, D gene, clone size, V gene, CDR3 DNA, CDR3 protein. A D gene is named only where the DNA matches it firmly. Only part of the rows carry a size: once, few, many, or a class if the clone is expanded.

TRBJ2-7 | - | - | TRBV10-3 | TGTGCCATCAGATCCGGGGAGTATGGGGACGAGCAGTACTTC | CAIRSGEYGDEQYF
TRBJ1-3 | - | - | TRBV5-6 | TGTGCCAGCAGCTTGGGGTTGACAGCGGGAAACACCATATATTTT | CASSLGLTAGNTIYF
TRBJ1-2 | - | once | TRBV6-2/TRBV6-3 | TGTGCCAGCAGTTACGGGGAGACAACCACCTATGGCTACACCTTC | CASSYGETTTYGYTF
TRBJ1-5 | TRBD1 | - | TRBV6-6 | TGTGCCAGCAGTAAAACAACAGGGGGGAGCAATCAGCCCCAGCATTTT | CASSKTTGGSNQPQHF
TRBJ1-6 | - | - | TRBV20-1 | TGCAGTGCTAGTCAGGGGAGGAATTCACCCCTCCACTTT | CSASQGRNSPLHF
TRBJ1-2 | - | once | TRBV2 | TGTGCCAGCAGTGATAGGTCCAGAAGCTATGGCTACACCTTC | CASSDRSRSYGYTF
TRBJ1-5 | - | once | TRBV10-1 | TGCGCCAGCAGTGAACCACAACGACAGCCCCAGCATTTT | CASSEPQRQPQHF
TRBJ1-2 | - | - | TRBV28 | TGTGCCAGCAGTTTAACCGTTCTCCAGGGGCGGCATGGCTACACCTTC | CASSLTVLQGRHGYTF
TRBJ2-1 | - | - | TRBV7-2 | TGTGCCAGCAGCTTAGCGGGGTATTCCTACAATGAGCAGTTCTTC | CASSLAGYSYNEQFF
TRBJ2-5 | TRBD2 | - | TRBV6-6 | TGTGCCAGCAGTCGAACTAGCGGGGGGGCCAGGGAGACCCAGTACTTC | CASSRTSGGARETQYF
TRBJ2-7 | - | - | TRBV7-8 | TGTGCCAGCAGCTTAATCGTCACGAGCTCCTACGAGCAGTACTTC | CASSLIVTSSYEQYF
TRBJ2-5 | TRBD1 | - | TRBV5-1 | TGCGCCAGCAGCTCGGGACAGAAAGAGACCCAGTACTTC | CASSSGQKETQYF
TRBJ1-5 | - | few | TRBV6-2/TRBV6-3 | TGTGCCAGCAGTGGTCGACAGCTCAATCAGCCCCAGCATTTT | CASSGRQLNQPQHF
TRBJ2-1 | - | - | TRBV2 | TGTGCCAGCAGGCTCTTAGGAGGGGGCAATATGAATGAGCAGTTCTTC | CASRLLGGGNMNEQFF
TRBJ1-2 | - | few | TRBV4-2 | TGTGCCAGCAGCCAAGAGGTATTCCCAAGCGGTAACTATGGCTACACCTTC | CASSQEVFPSGNYGYTF
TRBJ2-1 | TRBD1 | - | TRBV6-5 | TGTGCCAGCAGCCCCGGGACAGGGTCTACCAATGAGCAGTTCTTC | CASSPGTGSTNEQFF
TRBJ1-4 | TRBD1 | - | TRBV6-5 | TGTGCCAGTTCGAGACAGGGGTATGAAAAACTGTTTTTT | CASSRQGYEKLFF
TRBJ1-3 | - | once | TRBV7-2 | TGTGCCAGCAGCTTAACAGGGCCGCGCTCTGGAAACACCATATATTTT | CASSLTGPRSGNTIYF
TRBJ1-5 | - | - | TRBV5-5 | TGTGCCAGCAGTTGGGACACAAATCAGCCCCAGCATTTT | CASSWDTNQPQHF
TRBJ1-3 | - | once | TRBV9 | TGTGCCAGCAGCCGCGGTGCTGGTTCCTTTGGAAACACCATATATTTT | CASSRGAGSFGNTIYF
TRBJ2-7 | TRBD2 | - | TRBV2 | TGTGCCAGCAGTGAAGGCGGGGCTAGCGGGTTCTACGAGCAGTACTTC | CASSEGGASGFYEQYF
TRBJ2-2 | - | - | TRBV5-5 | TGTGCCAGCAGCCAACACCACACCGGGGAGCTGTTTTTT | CASSQHHTGELFF